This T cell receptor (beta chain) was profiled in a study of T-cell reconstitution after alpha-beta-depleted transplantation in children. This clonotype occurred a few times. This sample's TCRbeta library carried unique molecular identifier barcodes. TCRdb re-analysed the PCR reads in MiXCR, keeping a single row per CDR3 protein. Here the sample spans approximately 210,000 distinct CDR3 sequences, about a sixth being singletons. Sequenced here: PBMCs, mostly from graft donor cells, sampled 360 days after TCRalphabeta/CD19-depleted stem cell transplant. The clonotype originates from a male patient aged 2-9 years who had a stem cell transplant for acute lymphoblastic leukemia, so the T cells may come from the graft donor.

The CDR3 DNA is TGTGCCAGCAGAAAAACAGGGGGCCCCACCGGGGAGCTGTTTTTT. Its translation is CASRKTGGPTGELFF. The chain recombines TRBV7-6 with TRBJ2-2, with 9 bases that match TRBD1. Germline-derived CDR1 and CDR2 are SGHVS and FNYEAQ. With 6 bases clipped from V and 4 bases from J, the junction kept 6 bases outside the gene matches. The CDR3 runs to 15 residues.